A single sample is the source of the 29 T cell receptor beta chains below, sequenced in a study of blood T cell repertoires in COVID-19. The table came from immunoSEQ multiplex PCR; TCRdb's copy has only in-frame clones and leaves some out. The table lists about 110,000 clones, around 81% of them singletons. The sample comprised peripheral blood. The receptors were sampled from a woman aged 70-85 years with acute or convalescent COVID-19.

The J gene is TRBJ2-7, the V gene TRBV21-1; TRBD2 is the table's D call and was not checked against the DNA. TRBV21-1 is tagged as a pseudogene. This CDR3 is 15 amino acids long. CDR3 protein: CASSSPPGSPYEQYV. CDR3 in DNA: TGTGCCAGCAGCTCACCCCCCGGGAGTCCCTACGAGCAGTACGTC.

The V gene is TRBV3-1 (or the pseudogene TRBV3-2), the J gene TRBJ2-7; TRBD1 matches 9 bases. Germline trimming cut 3 bases from V and 6 bases from J; bases unmatched to any gene: 9. The CDR3 covers 15 residues. Germline CDR1 reads LGHDT; CDR2 reads YNNKEL (reference sequence). The DNA for the CDR3 is TGTGCCAGCAGCCAGCCGGGACAGGGCCTCTCCGAGCAGTACTTC. Amino acid sequence: CASSQPGQGLSEQYF.

The chain has TRBV5-1 and TRBJ1-6; 11 nucleotides agree with TRBD1. Losses at the gene ends were 4 bases for V and 10 bases for J; bases not matched to a gene: 4. The CDR3 is 14 amino acids. Germline V gene data show CDR1 as SGHRS and CDR2 as YFSETQ. CDR3 coding DNA: TGCGCCAGCAGCACGGGACAGGGGGACTCACCCCTCCACTTT. As protein: CASSTGQGDSPLHF.

The rearrangement uses TRBV6-1 and TRBJ2-1; D remains ambiguous. V was clipped by 2 bases and J by 0 bases, with 8 bases between them. The germline gives CDR1 MNHNS, CDR2 SASEGT. CDR3 length: 15 residues. The CDR3 here is CASSERVGSYNEQFF. For the CDR3, the DNA is TGTGCCAGCAGTGAACGGGTGGGCTCCTACAATGAGCAGTTCTTC.

J is TRBJ1-3 and V is TRBV5-4, with 8 bases matching TRBD1. Looked up from germline, CDR1 is SGHNT and CDR2 is YYREEE (reference sequence). There are 19 residues in the CDR3. The ends lost 2 bases at V and 0 bases at J; junction bases unmatched: 13. Here the CDR3 reads CASSFRQGPWTSSGNTIYF. For the CDR3, the DNA is TGTGCCAGCAGCTTTAGACAGGGGCCTTGGACGAGCTCTGGAAACACCATATATTTT.

The chain combines TRBV5-6 with TRBJ1-2; 9 bases agree with TRBD1. The V and J ends lost 4 bases and 4 bases, in that order; junction bases with no gene match: 5. The germline CDR1 and CDR2 sequences are SGHDT and YYEEEE. The CDR3 sequence is 14 residues long. CDR3 sequence: CASSPGQGTYGYTF. CDR3 sequence (DNA): TGTGCCAGCAGCCCTGGACAGGGGACCTATGGCTACACCTTC. The full variable domain, completed using reference TRBV5-6 and TRBJ1-2, is DAGVTQSPTHLIKTRGQQVTLRCSPKSGHDTVSWYQQALGQGPQFIFQYYEEEERQRGNFPDRFSGHQFPNYSSELNVNALLLGDSALYLCASSPGQGTYGYTFGSGTRLTVV.

CDR3: CASSEAVTEEMNTEAFF. The CDR3 DNA is TGTGCCAGCAGTGAAGCCGTGACAGAAGAAATGAACACTGAAGCTTTCTTT. The chain couples TRBV6-1 to TRBJ1-1, with a tentative D call TRBD1 (5 bases). This CDR3 is 17 amino acids long. V was clipped by 0 bases and J by 0 bases, with 14 bases between them. From germline, CDR1 is MNHNS and CDR2 SASEGT.

The V gene is TRBV5-4, the J gene TRBJ2-2; D possibly corresponds to TRBD2 (6 bases). Germline values: CDR1 SGHNT, CDR2 YYREEE (reference sequence). There are 15 residues in the CDR3. V was cut by 0 bases and J by 7 bases, with 13 bases left in between. The CDR3 DNA reads TGTGCCAGCAGCTTGGACTTATTCGGGGGCGGGGAGCTGTTTTTT. This sequence encodes CASSLDLFGGGELFF.

This clone was counted a single time. The chain joins TRBV5-1 to TRBJ2-5, with TRBD2 identical over 10 bases. This CDR3 region has 16 residues. With V trimmed by 6 bases and J by 2 bases, 10 bases remained unmatched. CDR1 SGHRS and CDR2 YFSETQ come from the germline V gene. CDR3 residues: CASNMGASGGQETQYF. The CDR3 region has the DNA TGCGCCAGCAACATGGGGGCTAGCGGGGGTCAAGAGACCCAGTACTTC.

The sample holds one count of this clone. The rearrangement links TRBV2 to TRBJ2-1, with 11 bases that match TRBD2. Germline V gives CDR1 SNHLY, CDR2 FYNNEI. Germline trimming cut 6 bases from V and 8 bases from J; bases unmatched to any gene: 18. The CDR3 is 18 amino acids. The CDR3: CASRATRGIAGGLYEQFF. CDR3 nucleotide sequence: TGTGCCAGCAGAGCTACAAGGGGGATAGCGGGAGGGCTGTATGAGCAGTTCTTC.

This clone is a singleton in its sample. The chain recombines TRBV19 with TRBJ2-4; D not certain. The V gene lost 1 base and the J gene lost 0 bases, with 10 bases spanning the gap. The germline gives CDR1 LNHDA, CDR2 SQIVND (reference sequence). CDR3 length: 16 amino acids. CDR3 sequence (DNA): TGTGCCAGTAGTATAGTAACTATTGGAGCCAAAAACATTCAGTACTTC. It specifies CASSIVTIGAKNIQYF. The full variable domain, with the rest looked up from reference TRBV19 and TRBJ2-4, is DGGITQSPKYLFRKEGQNVTLSCEQNLNHDAMYWYRQDPGQGLRLIYYSQIVNDFQKGDIAEGYSVSREKKESFPLTVTSAQKNPTAFYLCASSIVTIGAKNIQYFGAGTRLSVL.

V gene TRBV29-1 combines with J gene TRBJ2-1; 12 bases map to TRBD2. This CDR3 comprises 15 residues. The germline CDR1 and CDR2 sequences are SQVTM and ANQGSEA. The trim removed 4 bases at V and 3 bases at J, leaving 4 bases unmatched. This CDR3 is CSVALLAGGYNEQFF. As DNA, the CDR3 is TGCAGCGTTGCCCTACTAGCGGGGGGCTACAATGAGCAGTTCTTC.

The V and J genes are TRBV28 and TRBJ1-5; a weak D match, TRBD1 (6 bases). CDR1 is MDHEN and CDR2 is SYDVKM in the germline V gene. V gave up 4 bases and J gave up 2 bases, with 15 bases separating them. This CDR3 spans 16 amino acids. The CDR3 DNA sequence: TGTGCCAGCAGTTCCTTTTGGACAGACGGCAATCAGCCCCAGCATTTT. Protein product: CASSSFWTDGNQPQHF.

V and J are TRBV9 and TRBJ2-2; D gene ambiguous. Germline CDR1 is SGDLS and CDR2 is YYNGEE. This CDR3 has 15 amino acids. Trimming shortened V by 0 bases and J by 2 bases, and 8 bases separated the two germline ends. The CDR3 protein is CASSVGFGNTGELFF. The CDR3 coding sequence is TGTGCCAGCAGCGTAGGATTTGGCAACACCGGGGAGCTGTTTTTT.

This clone was detected a few times. V gene TRBV28 combines with J gene TRBJ1-4; D is undetermined. V was clipped by 7 bases and J by 2 bases, with 8 bases between them. The CDR3 is 13 residues long. The V gene's germline CDR1 is MDHEN and CDR2 SYDVKM. The CDR3 bases are TGTGCCAGCATGCGGGGTACTAATGAAAAACTGTTTTTT. Its protein product is CASMRGTNEKLFF.

The rearrangement links TRBV4-1 to TRBJ1-2; D may be TRBD1 (6 bases). The CDR3 totals 16 residues. The V end was cut by 0 bases, the J end by 4 bases, with 15 bases between. Per the germline V gene, CDR1 is MGHRA and CDR2 is YSYEKL. For the CDR3, the DNA is TGCGCCAGCAGCCAAGAAACCCGAGGCAGGGGCTATGGCTACACCTTC. It encodes CASSQETRGRGYGYTF.

The CDR3 loop is CASSLGDRQGYTF. The DNA of the CDR3 is TGTGCCAGCAGCCTGGGGGACAGGCAGGGCTACACCTTC. The chain uses TRBV3-1 (or the pseudogene TRBV3-2) and TRBJ1-2; 8 bases are a match to TRBD1. Germline-derived CDR1 and CDR2 are LGHDT and YNNKEL (reference sequence). The J segment lost 8 bases and the V segment lost 4 bases, leaving 6 bases of the junction unmatched. The CDR3 contains 13 residues.

The V call is TRBV5-4, the J call TRBJ2-2; the D is unclear. Germline CDR1 and CDR2: SGHNT and YYREEE (reference sequence). This CDR3 spans 15 amino acids. Trimming took off 0 bases at V and 6 bases at J, with 12 bases between the two ends. The CDR3 DNA follows: TGTGCCAGCAGCTTGGCAACTATCCAATCCGGGGAGCTGTTTTTT. Protein product: CASSLATIQSGELFF. The whole variable domain, remainder taken from reference TRBV5-4 and TRBJ2-2, is ETGVTQSPTHLIKTRGQQVTLRCSSQSGHNTVSWYQQALGQGPQFIFQYYREEENGRGNFPPRFSGLQFPNYSSELNVNALELDDSALYLCASSLATIQSGELFFGEGSRLTVL.

The chain recombines TRBV5-6 with TRBJ1-2, with 10 bases that match TRBD1. V lost 5 bases and J lost 1; bases outside the gene matches: 5. This CDR3 spans 15 amino acids. CDR1 and CDR2 from the germline V gene are SGHDT and YYEEEE. The CDR3 nucleotides are TGTGCCAGCAGGCGGGACAGGGGAGGTAACTATGGCTACACCTTC. Translation gives CASRRDRGGNYGYTF.

The chain's CDR3 is CASSGPGSGGGQLETQYF. In nucleotides, the CDR3 is TGTGCCAGCAGCGGTCCGGGTAGCGGGGGAGGGCAATTGGAGACCCAGTACTTC. This chain links TRBV7-3 with TRBJ2-5; 9 bases line up with TRBD2. Germline CDR1 is SGHTA and CDR2 is FQGTGA. This CDR3 contains 18 residues. Trimming cost V 5 bases and J 5 bases; bases outside gene matches: 18.

The J gene is TRBJ1-3, the V gene TRBV6-6, with 7 positions matching TRBD1. Germline loops: CDR1 MNHNY, CDR2 SVGAGI (reference sequence). There are 14 residues in the CDR3. Losses at the gene ends were 5 bases for V and 3 bases for J; bases not matched to a gene: 4. The CDR3 loop reads CASSLRQGGNTIYF. Written as DNA, the CDR3 is TGTGCCAGCAGTCTTAGACAGGGTGGAAACACCATATATTTT.

The rearrangement joins TRBV28 to TRBJ2-7, with a possible D match to TRBD2 (6 bases). V gave up 5 bases and J gave up 0 bases, with 8 bases separating them. CDR3 length: 13 residues. Germline V lookup: CDR1 MDHEN, CDR2 SYDVKM. CDR3 protein: CASSRGDSYEQYV. CDR3 nucleotide sequence: TGTGCCAGCAGTCGCGGGGACTCCTACGAGCAGTACGTC.

V usage is TRBV2 and J usage is TRBJ1-5; weak D call: TRBD1 (5 bases). The CDR3 is made up of 16 amino acids. The V gene lost 1 base and the J gene lost 0 bases, with 10 bases spanning the gap. Germline CDR1 SNHLY, CDR2 FYNNEI. The CDR3 spells CASSEEGTISNQPQHF. The CDR3 DNA follows: TGTGCCAGCAGTGAAGAGGGGACTATTAGCAATCAGCCCCAGCATTTT. Looking up the rest from reference TRBV2 and TRBJ1-5 gives the full variable domain: EPEVTQTPSHQVTQMGQEVILRCVPISNHLYFYWYRQILGQKVEFLVSFYNNEISEKSEIFDDQFSVERPDGSNFTLKIRSTKLEDSAMYFCASSEEGTISNQPQHFGDGTRLSIL.

This chain links TRBV2 with TRBJ2-3, with 7 bases aligning to TRBD2. The CDR3 covers 14 residues. The trim removed 8 bases at V and 2 bases at J, leaving 7 bases unmatched. Per the germline V gene, CDR1 is SNHLY and CDR2 is FYNNEI. DNA of the CDR3: TGTGCCAGCGCCGCTAGCGGAACCACAGATACGCAGTATTTT. This gives the protein CASAASGTTDTQYF.

The chain uses TRBV11-2 and TRBJ2-7; 7 bases are a match to TRBD1. Germline V lookup: CDR1 SGHAT, CDR2 FQNNGV. V lost 4 bases to trimming and J lost 1 base; unmatched junction nucleotides: 10. This CDR3 contains 16 residues. The CDR3 is CASSSSTGTVSYEQYF. CDR3 nucleotide sequence: TGTGCCAGCAGCTCTTCTACCGGGACAGTATCCTACGAGCAGTACTTC.

The gene calls are TRBV29-1 and TRBJ2-1; 10 bases agree with TRBD1. V lost 7 bases to trimming and J lost 8 bases; unmatched junction nucleotides: 8. Germline values: CDR1 SQVTM, CDR2 ANQGSEA. The CDR3 is made up of 13 amino acids. The CDR3 sequence is CSGGTGAWDEQFF. CDR3 coding DNA: TGCAGCGGCGGGACAGGGGCCTGGGATGAGCAGTTCTTC.

The chain uses TRBV3-1 (or the pseudogene TRBV3-2) and TRBJ2-2; TRBD2 agrees at 12 bases. This CDR3 is built from 16 residues. The germline V gene encodes CDR1 LGHDT and CDR2 YNNKEL (reference sequence). Germline trimming cut 8 bases from V and 4 bases from J; bases unmatched to any gene: 8. This chain's CDR3 is CASLTSGGSGTGELFF. DNA of the CDR3: TGTGCCAGCCTAACTAGCGGGGGGTCGGGCACCGGGGAGCTGTTTTTT.

This chain connects TRBV10-2 to TRBJ2-7, with 10 bases matching TRBD2. Unmatched junction bases numbered 11, after V lost 6 bases and J lost 0 bases. The length of the CDR3 is 17 residues. The germline CDR1 and CDR2 sequences are WSHSY and SAAADI. The CDR3 sequence: CASSPGLAEPSSYEQYF. As DNA, the CDR3 is TGCGCCAGCAGCCCAGGACTAGCGGAGCCGAGCTCCTACGAGCAGTACTTC.

The rearrangement uses TRBV7-9 and TRBJ2-3; D gene ambiguous. V shed 4 bases and J shed 2 bases, with 13 bases lying between them. The CDR3 is 15 residues long. Germline V lookup: CDR1 SEHNR, CDR2 FQNEAQ (reference sequence). Here the CDR3 reads CASSSLGSLTDTQYF. The CDR3 DNA sequence: TGTGCCAGCAGCTCGCTCGGGTCTCTCACAGATACGCAGTATTTT.